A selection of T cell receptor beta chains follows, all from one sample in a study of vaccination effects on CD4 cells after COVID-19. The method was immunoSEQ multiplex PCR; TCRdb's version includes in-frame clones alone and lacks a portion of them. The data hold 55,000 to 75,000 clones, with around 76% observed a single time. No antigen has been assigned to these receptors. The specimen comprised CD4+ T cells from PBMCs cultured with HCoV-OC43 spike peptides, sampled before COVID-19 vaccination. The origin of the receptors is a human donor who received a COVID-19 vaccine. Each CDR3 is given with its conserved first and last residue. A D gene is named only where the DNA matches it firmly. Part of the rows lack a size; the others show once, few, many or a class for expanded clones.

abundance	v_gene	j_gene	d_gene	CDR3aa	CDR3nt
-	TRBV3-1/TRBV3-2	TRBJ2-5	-	CASSMNPGQRETQYF	TGTGCCAGCAGCATGAACCCGGGACAAAGAGAGACCCAGTACTTC
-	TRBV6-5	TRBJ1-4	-	CASSYVGGSNEKLFF	TGTGCCAGCAGTTATGTCGGGGGATCTAATGAAAAACTGTTTTTT
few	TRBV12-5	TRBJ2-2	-	CASGLGHGNTGELFF	TGTGCTAGTGGTTTGGGCCACGGGAACACCGGGGAGCTGTTTTTT
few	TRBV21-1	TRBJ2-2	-	CASSMTGRGGELFF	TGTGCCAGCAGCATGACAGGGAGGGGCGGGGAGCTGTTTTTT
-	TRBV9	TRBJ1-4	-	CASSVGIGYEKLFF	TGTGCCAGCAGCGTGGGGATTGGGTATGAAAAACTGTTTTTT
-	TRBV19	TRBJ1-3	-	CASSIESSGNTIYF	TGTGCCAGTAGTATCGAGAGCTCTGGAAACACCATATATTTT
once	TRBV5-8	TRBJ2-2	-	CASRGGLKTGELFF	TGTGCCAGCAGGGGGGGACTGAAGACCGGGGAGCTGTTTTTT
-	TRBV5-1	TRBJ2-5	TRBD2	CASSTSGGAQTQYF	TGCGCCAGCAGCACTAGCGGGGGGGCCCAGACCCAGTACTTC
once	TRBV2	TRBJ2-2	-	CASRARGNTGELFF	TGTGCCAGCAGGGCCAGGGGGAACACCGGGGAGCTGTTTTTT
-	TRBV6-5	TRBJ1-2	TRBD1	CASSYREGGGYGYTF	TGTGCCAGCAGTTACCGTGAAGGGGGCGGGTATGGCTACACCTTC
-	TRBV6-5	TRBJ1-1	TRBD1	CASRWTGTVNTEAFF	TGTGCCAGCAGATGGACCGGGACAGTCAACACTGAAGCTTTCTTT
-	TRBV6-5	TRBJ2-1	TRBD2	CASSYELASNEQFF	TGTGCCAGCAGTTACGAACTAGCGTCCAATGAGCAGTTCTTC
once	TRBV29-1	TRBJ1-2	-	CSVEPGKYGYTF	TGCAGCGTTGAACCGGGAAAGTATGGCTACACCTTC
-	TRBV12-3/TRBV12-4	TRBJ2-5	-	CASSRRGTQYF	TGTGCCAGCAGTCGAAGGGGGACCCAGTACTTC
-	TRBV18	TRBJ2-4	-	CASSEQGVKNIQYF	TGTGCCAGCTCAGAACAAGGGGTCAAAAACATTCAGTACTTC